The rows below give T cell receptor beta chains drawn from one sample of a study of CD8 T cells in Susac syndrome. TCRdb redid the calling of the immunoSEQ multiplex PCR reads with MiXCR, one entry per CDR3 protein. The data hold over 150,000 distinct CDR3 sequences, with about 95% observed a single time. Sequenced material: CD4+ T cells from PBMCs. The receptor set was obtained from a human donor with multiple sclerosis. Each CDR3 is given with its conserved first and last residue. A D gene is named only where the DNA matches it firmly. Not all rows give a size; the values are once, few, many and, for expanded clones, a class.

j_gene	d_gene	v_gene	abundance	CDR3nt	CDR3aa
TRBJ2-5	NA	TRBV3-1	NA	TGTGCCAGCAGCCAGTCCCTTCTTGCATCGGGGACCCAGTACTTC	CASSQSLLASGTQYF
TRBJ1-2	NA	TRBV5-1	NA	TGCGCCAGCAGGCGGCTGACGGGGGAGCAAAACTATGGCTACACCTTC	CASRRLTGEQNYGYTF
TRBJ2-3	NA	TRBV30	NA	TGTGCCTGGAGTGTACAGGGCTCTAGAGGTACGCAGTATTTT	CAWSVQGSRGTQYF
TRBJ2-7	TRBD1	TRBV5-4	NA	TGTGCCAGCAGCCACCAGGGGGCGGATGACGAGCAGTACTTC	CASSHQGADDEQYF
TRBJ1-5	NA	TRBV3-1	NA	TGTGCCAGCAGCCAAATGGTGGGTCAGCCCCAGCATTTT	CASSQMVGQPQHF
TRBJ2-6	TRBD2	TRBV30	NA	TGTGCCTACGGGGGGGCTGGGGCCAACGTCCTGACTTTC	CAYGGAGANVLTF
TRBJ2-5	NA	TRBV9	NA	TGTGCCAGCAGCGTAGGGCAGGGATCGGGGAGAGAGACCCAGTACTTC	CASSVGQGSGRETQYF
TRBJ2-1	NA	TRBV20-1	once	TGCAGTGCGACCGGGGGAAATGAGCAGTTCTTC	CSATGGNEQFF
TRBJ2-6	NA	TRBV9	NA	TGTGCCAGCACCGGGACACCTCTAGGGGCCAACGTCCTGACTTTC	CASTGTPLGANVLTF
TRBJ2-7	NA	TRBV25-1	NA	TGTGCCAGCAGTGATAGTGGGCAGTTCTACGAGCAGTACTTC	CASSDSGQFYEQYF
TRBJ1-1	TRBD1	TRBV29-1	NA	TGCAGCGCCCTGGGACAGTTGAACACTGAAGCTTTCTTT	CSALGQLNTEAFF
TRBJ1-1	NA	TRBV6-2/TRBV6-3	NA	TGTGCCAGCAGTTGGACCCGGGACACTGAAGCTTTCTTT	CASSWTRDTEAFF
TRBJ1-5	NA	TRBV19	NA	TGTGCCAGTAATCCCAAGGAGGGGCCCTTCCAGCCCCAGCATTTT	CASNPKEGPFQPQHF
TRBJ2-1	NA	TRBV20-1	NA	TGCAGTGCTAGGTTTGGGGTCCAATACAATGAGCAGTTCTTC	CSARFGVQYNEQFF
TRBJ1-1	NA	TRBV30	few	TGTGCCTGGAACGGTTACACTGAAGCTTTCTTT	CAWNGYTEAFF
TRBJ2-1	NA	TRBV30	NA	TGTGCCTGGAGTGTACTAGAGCGGTCCAATGAGCAGTTCTTC	CAWSVLERSNEQFF
TRBJ2-6	NA	TRBV7-9	NA	TGTGCCAGCAGCTTAGCCTACGGATTCTCTGGGGCCAACGTCCTGACTTTC	CASSLAYGFSGANVLTF
TRBJ2-5	TRBD2	TRBV5-4	once	TGTGCCAGCAGCTTGAAGCGGGGCGAGCAAGAGACCCAGTACTTC	CASSLKRGEQETQYF
TRBJ2-3	TRBD2	TRBV9	few	TGTGCCAGCAGCCGGCTAGCGGGAATCACAGATACGCAGTATTTT	CASSRLAGITDTQYF
TRBJ2-3	NA	TRBV20-1	NA	TGCAGTGCTAGAGATCAGTCACAAACGCAGTATTTT	CSARDQSQTQYF
TRBJ1-5	TRBD1	TRBV19	NA	TGTGCCAGTAGTCGACAGGGCACCCGATTTGGGCAGCCCCAGCATTTT	CASSRQGTRFGQPQHF
TRBJ2-7	NA	TRBV5-1	NA	TGCGCCAGCAGCTTGGAAGGACACCGATTCTCCTACGAGCAGTACTTC	CASSLEGHRFSYEQYF
TRBJ1-6	NA	TRBV9	NA	TGTGCCAGCAGCGTAGGCTCAGGGGAGAATAATTCACCCCTCCACTTT	CASSVGSGENNSPLHF
TRBJ2-2	NA	TRBV29-1	NA	TGCAGCGTTAAACAGACGAACACCGGGGAGCTGTTTTTT	CSVKQTNTGELFF
TRBJ2-7	NA	TRBV9	NA	TGTGCCAGCAGCGTATCGGAAGGGCGGACCTACGAGCAGTACTTC	CASSVSEGRTYEQYF
TRBJ2-2	TRBD2	TRBV9	NA	TGTGCCAGCAGCGTATCACAGGCGGGGGCCGGGGAGCTGTTTTTT	CASSVSQAGAGELFF
TRBJ2-3	NA	TRBV15	NA	TGTGCCACCAGCAGAGAGAATACAGATACGCAGTATTTT	CATSRENTDTQYF